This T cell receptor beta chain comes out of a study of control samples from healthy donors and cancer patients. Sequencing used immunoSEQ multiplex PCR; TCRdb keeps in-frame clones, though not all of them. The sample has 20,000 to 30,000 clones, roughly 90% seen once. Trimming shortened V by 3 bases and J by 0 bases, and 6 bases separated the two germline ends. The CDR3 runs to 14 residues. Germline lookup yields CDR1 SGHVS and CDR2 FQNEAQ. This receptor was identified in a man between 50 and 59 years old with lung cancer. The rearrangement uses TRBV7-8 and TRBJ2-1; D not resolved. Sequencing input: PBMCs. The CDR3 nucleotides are TGTGCCAGCAGCTTGGAGAGCTCCTACAATGAGCAGTTCTTC. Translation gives CASSLESSYNEQFF.